The 16 T cell receptor beta chains below come from one sample, sequenced in a study of T-cell memory formation after mild COVID-19. One entry per CDR3 protein results from TCRdb running MiXCR on the 5' RACE reads. The table has 120,000 to 150,000 distinct CDR3 sequences, roughly 6.3% seen once. What was sequenced was PBMCs or a T cell subset sorted from them (not recorded which). These receptors were collected from an adult woman who had mild COVID-19 (a few samples of this study predate the infection). Cell type and time point are not known.

This clonotype was found a few times. The chain carries TRBV10-3 and TRBJ2-3; a possible D gene is TRBD1 (6 bases). The length of the CDR3 is 14 residues. Per the germline V gene, CDR1 is ENHRY and CDR2 is SYGVKD. Trimming pared 7 bases from V and 2 bases from J, leaving 13 bases between. The CDR3 DNA reads TGTGCCATCAACCCTACAGGGTACACAGATACGCAGTATTTT. Translating gives CAINPTGYTDTQYF.

On this clonotype itself: Just one base apart from a much larger clone, this may be a read error. The chain is built from TRBV20-1 and TRBJ2-3; 9 positions match TRBD2. Germline CDR1 reads DFQATT; CDR2 reads SNEGSKA (reference sequence). The ends lost 2 bases at V and 4 bases at J; junction bases unmatched: 16. CDR3 size: 18 residues. The CDR3 DNA follows: TGCAGTGCTAGATATCCCGGCGGGGCGGGGGGGCCTCCAGATACGCAGTATTTT. It encodes CSARYPGGAGGPPDTQYF.

This clonotype was recorded at least ten times. The chain employs TRBV20-1 and TRBJ2-3, with no clear D. Looked up from germline, CDR1 is DFQATT and CDR2 is SNEGSKA (reference sequence). The CDR3 extends over 14 amino acids. With 1 base removed from V and 0 bases from J, the gap between germline ends came to 8 bases. The CDR3 region is CSARAATSTDTQYF. The CDR3 region has the DNA TGCAGTGCTAGAGCCGCCACTAGCACAGATACGCAGTATTTT.

This clonotype was counted many times. The V and J genes are TRBV15 and TRBJ2-3; no clear D gene. Between the trimmed V and J ends, which lost 4 bases and 9 bases, there was a span of 14 bases. Per germline, CDR1 LNHNV and CDR2 YYDKDF (reference sequence). This CDR3 is 13 amino acids long. CDR3 loop: CATSNVSLRTQYF. In nucleotides, the CDR3 is TGTGCCACCAGCAACGTCAGCCTACGCACGCAGTATTTT.

This clonotype was seen only a few times. The chain couples TRBV5-1 to TRBJ2-3; D is tentatively TRBD1 or TRBD2 (6 bases each). Trimming shortened V by 0 bases and J by 6 bases, and 14 bases separated the two germline ends. The CDR3 is made up of 15 amino acids. CDR1 and CDR2 from the germline V gene are SGHRS and YFSETQ. This chain's CDR3 is CASSLAGGGFDTQYF. The DNA for the CDR3 is TGCGCCAGCAGCTTGGCCGGGGGCGGATTCGATACGCAGTATTTT.

This clonotype was observed many times. This chain joins TRBV5-4 and TRBJ2-7; tentatively, D is TRBD2 (5 bases). V lost 4 bases, J lost 0 bases, and 14 bases lay in between. This CDR3 region has 15 residues. Germline V gives CDR1 SGHNT, CDR2 YYREEE (reference sequence). The CDR3 nucleotides read TGTGCCAGCAGCGATTCTAGCACCTTCTCCTACGAGCAGTACTTC. It translates to CASSDSSTFSYEQYF.

About this clonotype itself: This clone may be a read error of a much larger clone one base away. The chain links TRBV4-2 to TRBJ2-1, with TRBD2 matching over 9 bases. This CDR3 comprises 16 residues. Per the germline V gene, CDR1 is LGHNA and CDR2 is YNFKEQ. CDR3 residues: CDSSQEMTSGSMYKFF. The CDR3 nucleotides read TGTGACAGCAGCCAAGAGATGACTAGCGGTTCCATGTACAAGTTCTTC.

As for this clonotype: A clone one base away is much larger, so this may be a read error. V usage is TRBV12-3 or TRBV12-4 and J usage is TRBJ2-7; perhaps D is TRBD1 or TRBD2 (5 bases each). Trimming pared 3 bases from V and 2 bases from J, leaving 14 bases between. The CDR3 has 15 amino acids. CDR3 sequence reads: CASSFKGIGAYEQYF. Written as DNA, the CDR3 is TGTGCCAGCAGTTTTAAGGGGATCGGGGCCTACGAGCAGTACTTC.

This clonotype has more than one count but fewer than ten. The CDR3 bases are TGCGCCAGCAAGGGGGCGAACACTGAAGCTTTCTTT. This gives the protein CASKGANTEAFF. This chain connects TRBV4-1 to TRBJ1-1, with TRBD1 identical over 7 bases. V shed 7 bases and J 1 base; nucleotides not matched to a gene: 0. The CDR3 loop spans 12 amino acids. The V gene's germline CDR1 is MGHRA and CDR2 YSYEKL.

This clonotype has ten or more counts. The chain employs TRBV30 and TRBJ2-5, with TRBD2 matching 7 bases. The CDR3 runs 15 residues. From germline, CDR1 is GTSNPN and CDR2 SVGIG (reference sequence). Germline trimming cut 0 bases from V and 10 bases from J; bases unmatched to any gene: 14. CDR3 protein: CAWSVRGLPPGYQYF. The CDR3 nucleotides are TGTGCCTGGAGTGTACGGGGACTACCCCCGGGGTACCAGTACTTC.

This clonotype was found a few times. The J gene is TRBJ1-1, the V gene TRBV12-3 or TRBV12-4, with 10 positions matching TRBD1. This CDR3 is 17 amino acids long. J gave up 0 bases and V 5 bases, and 9 bases lay outside the gene matches. The CDR3 nucleotides read TGTGCCAGCAGTCACATCCCGGGACAGGGGATGAACACTGAAGCTTTCTTT. Residues: CASSHIPGQGMNTEAFF.

This clonotype has a count of ten or more. The gene calls are TRBV5-1 and TRBJ2-7; possibly TRBD1 for D (6 bases). Germline V gene sequence: CDR1 SGHRS, CDR2 YFSETQ. Trimming stripped 6 bases from V and 2 bases from J, with 12 bases between. This CDR3 region has 13 residues. Here the CDR3 reads CASKVEGAYEQYF. The CDR3 DNA reads as TGCGCCAGCAAGGTCGAGGGGGCCTACGAGCAGTACTTC.

A few counts support this clonotype. The chain joins TRBV7-8 to TRBJ2-7; D call uncertain. The CDR3 totals 13 residues. Trimming removed 3 bases at V and 3 bases at J, with 9 bases between. Looked up from germline, CDR1 is SGHVS and CDR2 is FQNEAQ. CDR3 region: CASSFSSFYEQYF. CDR3 DNA sequence: TGTGCCAGCAGCTTTTCCTCCTTCTACGAGCAGTACTTC.

This clonotype was counted only a few times. The rearrangement joins TRBV5-1 to TRBJ2-5; D perhaps matches TRBD2 (5 bases). CDR1 is SGHRS and CDR2 is YFSETQ in the germline V gene. The V end lost 6 bases, the J end lost 1 base, and 19 bases lay between the germline ends. The CDR3 length is 16 residues. CDR3 in DNA: TGCGCCAGCACCTTATCCGGGTCTCTAGCCCAAGAGACCCAGTACTTC. This codes for CASTLSGSLAQETQYF.

In this sample, this clonotype turned up many times. V and J are TRBV4-2 and TRBJ1-1; TRBD1 is a possible D gene (6 bases). V was pared by 0 bases and J by 5 bases, with 7 bases between. Per the germline V gene, CDR1 is LGHNA and CDR2 is YNFKEQ. CDR3 length: 13 amino acids. The CDR3 here is CASSQDQGTEAFF. CDR3 DNA sequence: TGTGCCAGCAGCCAAGATCAGGGGACTGAAGCTTTCTTT.

This clonotype appeared many times. Its ends do not fully match the called genes, so a read error is possible. This chain joins TRBV5-1 and TRBJ2-5; possible D gene TRBD2, 6 bases. The CDR3 is 14 residues long. Per the germline V gene, CDR1 is SGHRS and CDR2 is YFSETQ. CDR3 sequence: CASSLGTSQETQYF. CDR3 DNA: TGTGCCAGCAGCTTAGGGACTTCACAAGAGACCCAGTACTTC. Full variable domain (remainder filled in from reference TRBV5-1 and TRBJ2-5): KAGVTQTPRYLIKTRGQQVTLSCSPISGHRSVSWYQQTPGQGLQFLFEYFSETQRNKGNFPGRFSGRQFSNSRSEMNVSTLELGDSALYLCASSLGTSQETQYFGPGTRLLVL.